This is a list of T cell receptor beta chains from one sample in a study of T cells in Graves' hyperthyroidism and ophthalmopathy. Using its own MiXCR run on the multiplex PCR reads, TCRdb lists one record per CDR3 protein. The sample records about 570,000 distinct CDR3 sequences, around 45% being singletons. The specimen sequenced was peripheral blood or thyroid tissue (not recorded which). These receptors all stem from an adult woman with Graves' disease, either hyperthyroidism or ophthalmopathy (not recorded which). Each CDR3 is given with its conserved first and last residue. The order of the fields is CDR3 length, D gene, V gene, J gene, clone size, CDR3 protein, CDR3 DNA. A D gene is named only where the DNA matches it firmly. Size is omitted from some rows. Given values are once, few, many or a class for expanded clones.

12	.	TRBV6-6	TRBJ1-2	many	CASSRLNYGYTF	TGTGCCAGCAGCAGACTTAACTATGGCTACACCTTC
15	.	TRBV20-1	TRBJ2-7	.	CSALDTRVMAYEQYF	TGCAGTGCATTAGACACACGGGTAATGGCCTACGAGCAGTACTTC
11	.	TRBV28	TRBJ2-7	.	CASRDRYEQYF	TGTGCCAGCAGGGACAGATACGAGCAGTACTTC
13	.	TRBV12-3/TRBV12-4	TRBJ1-2	many	CASSFGALGGYTF	TGTGCCAGCAGTTTCGGGGCCCTCGGGGGCTACACCTTC
14	.	TRBV6-5	TRBJ2-7	many	CASSSDASVYEQYF	TGTGCCAGCAGTTCGGACGCCTCGGTTTACGAGCAGTACTTC
14	.	TRBV19	TRBJ1-5	.	CASRVSQVSEPQHF	TGTGCCAGTCGTGTCTCACAGGTATCGGAGCCCCAGCATTTT
13	.	TRBV20-1	TRBJ1-1	.	CSASIVRDGEAFF	TGCAGTGCTAGTATTGTCAGGGATGGTGAAGCTTTCTTT
14	.	TRBV7-9	TRBJ1-2	.	CASRAGTQTYGYTF	TGTGCCAGCAGGGCGGGGACACAAACTTATGGCTACACCTTC
15	.	TRBV5-1	TRBJ2-7	many	CASRAVGGGTYEQYF	TGCGCCAGCAGGGCGGTAGGGGGAGGGACCTACGAGCAGTACTTC
16	.	TRBV14	TRBJ1-1	many	CASSPDYFWAPGEAFF	TGTGCCAGCAGCCCAGACTACTTTTGGGCGCCCGGAGAAGCTTTCTTT
16	.	TRBV7-3	TRBJ1-5	.	CASSPTPGQLGQPQHF	TGTGCCAGCAGCCCTACTCCCGGACAGTTGGGGCAGCCCCAGCATTTT
13	.	TRBV29-1	TRBJ1-4	.	CSGGPGMDEKLFF	TGCAGCGGGGGCCCAGGGATGGATGAAAAACTGTTTTTT
15	.	TRBV27	TRBJ1-5	many	CASRTNTGSNQPQHF	TGTGCCAGCAGAACCAATACAGGATCAAATCAGCCCCAGCATTTT
15	TRBD2	TRBV5-6	TRBJ2-7	many	CASSRLAGGPHEQYF	TGTGCCAGCAGTCGACTAGCGGGAGGGCCCCACGAGCAGTACTTC
15	.	TRBV5-4	TRBJ1-6	many	CASSLYRGSDSPLHF	TGTGCCAGCAGCTTGTATCGGGGATCTGATTCACCCCTCCACTTT
18	TRBD1	TRBV7-9	TRBJ1-2	.	CASSLAIGQAVRFEGYTF	TGTGCCAGCAGCTTAGCGATCGGACAGGCCGTACGTTTTGAAGGCTACACCTTC
16	.	TRBV2	TRBJ1-5	many	CASSRPTAVGNQPQHF	TGTGCCAGCAGTCGTCCGACGGCGGTAGGCAATCAGCCCCAGCATTTT
14	TRBD1	TRBV10-3	TRBJ1-6	.	CASGRGQGQSPLHF	TGTGCCAGCGGACGAGGACAGGGCCAATCACCCCTCCACTTT
14	TRBD1	TRBV7-9	TRBJ1-1	once	CASSRGTGVTEAFF	TGTGCCAGCAGCCGCGGGACAGGGGTGACTGAAGCTTTCTTT
14	TRBD2	TRBV7-2	TRBJ2-7	.	CASTGLAGGGTQYF	TGTGCCAGCACCGGACTAGCGGGTGGGGGCACCCAGTACTTC
14	.	TRBV7-2	TRBJ1-2	.	CASSLTGSMGGYTF	TGTGCCAGCAGCTTAACCGGTTCGATGGGTGGCTACACCTTC
15	TRBD1	TRBV24-1	TRBJ2-7	.	CATSDAGTGAYEQYF	TGTGCCACCAGTGATGCAGGGACAGGGGCGTACGAGCAGTACTTC
15	.	TRBV20-1	TRBJ2-7	once	CSAPWAGNRAYEQYF	TGCAGTGCTCCGTGGGCAGGAAACAGGGCCTACGAGCAGTACTTC
13	.	TRBV20-1	TRBJ2-5	.	CSPRGRAQETQYF	TGCAGTCCCAGGGGCAGGGCGCAAGAGACCCAGTACTTC